These T cell receptor beta chains were read from a single sample in a study of beta chain features in type 1 diabetes. Sequencing used immunoSEQ multiplex PCR; TCRdb keeps in-frame clones, though not all of them. Of some 240,000 clones listed, 11% are singletons. The sequenced sample was central memory CD4+ T cells from blood. The source of these receptors is a young man in good health. CDR3s include the opening cysteine and the closing phenylalanine or tryptophan. Fields, in order: V gene, clone size, D gene, J gene, CDR3 DNA, CDR3 protein. D genes are given only for firm matches. Rows may omit the clone size; those that give it use once, few, many or a size class.

V gene: TRBV7-3; clone size: .; D gene: TRBD1; J gene: TRBJ1-1; CDR3 DNA: TGTGCCAGCAGCCTGACAGGGGGCGACACTGAAGCTTTCTTT; CDR3 protein: CASSLTGGDTEAFF
V gene: TRBV5-4; clone size: .; D gene: .; J gene: TRBJ2-7; CDR3 DNA: TGTGCCAGCAGCTTCGGCGTCAGGGGAGACTACGAGCAGTACTTC; CDR3 protein: CASSFGVRGDYEQYF
V gene: TRBV7-6; clone size: many; D gene: .; J gene: TRBJ2-5; CDR3 DNA: TGTGCCAGCAGCTTAGCTTATTCCAGGGCGGAAACCCAGTACTTC; CDR3 protein: CASSLAYSRAETQYF
V gene: TRBV11-1; clone size: few; D gene: TRBD1; J gene: TRBJ1-4; CDR3 DNA: TGTGCCAGCAGCCGGGACAGGACCTATGAAAAACTGTTTTTT; CDR3 protein: CASSRDRTYEKLFF
V gene: TRBV5-4; clone size: .; D gene: .; J gene: TRBJ2-5; CDR3 DNA: TGTGCCAGCAGCTTGGGAGGCGGGACAAATCAAGAGACCCAGTACTTC; CDR3 protein: CASSLGGGTNQETQYF
V gene: TRBV30; clone size: .; D gene: TRBD2; J gene: TRBJ2-5; CDR3 DNA: TGTGCCTGGAGTCGCACTAGCGGGTACCAAGAGACCCAGTACTTC; CDR3 protein: CAWSRTSGYQETQYF
V gene: TRBV5-6; clone size: few; D gene: .; J gene: TRBJ1-2; CDR3 DNA: TGTGCCAGCAGCTTGTACAGGGAACAAGGGCACTTC; CDR3 protein: CASSLYREQGHF
V gene: TRBV13; clone size: few; D gene: .; J gene: TRBJ1-4; CDR3 DNA: TGTGCCAGCAGCCAACTTGAGGAAAAACTGTTTTTT; CDR3 protein: CASSQLEEKLFF
V gene: TRBV6-1; clone size: .; D gene: .; J gene: TRBJ1-1; CDR3 DNA: TGTGCCAGCAAAGATCTGGGGTCCACTGAAGCTTTCTTT; CDR3 protein: CASKDLGSTEAFF
V gene: TRBV5-4; clone size: few; D gene: TRBD2; J gene: TRBJ2-5; CDR3 DNA: TGTGCCAGCAGCTTGGGACTAGCGGGAGGACAAGAGACCCAGTACTTC; CDR3 protein: CASSLGLAGGQETQYF
V gene: TRBV6-5; clone size: few; D gene: .; J gene: TRBJ2-7; CDR3 DNA: TGTGCCAGCACCGATCACTACGAGCAGTACTTC; CDR3 protein: CASTDHYEQYF
V gene: TRBV29-1; clone size: few; D gene: TRBD2; J gene: TRBJ2-1; CDR3 DNA: TGCAGCGTTGGGAGCGGGAGGTCGGGTGAGCAGTTCTTC; CDR3 protein: CSVGSGRSGEQFF
V gene: TRBV7-2; clone size: .; D gene: .; J gene: TRBJ1-4; CDR3 DNA: TGTGCCAGCAACTCGGCAGGGGAAAAACTGTTTTTT; CDR3 protein: CASNSAGEKLFF
V gene: TRBV9; clone size: .; D gene: .; J gene: TRBJ2-3; CDR3 DNA: TGTGCCAGCAGCGTAGATTCGGGTTTGGCAGATACGCAGTATTTT; CDR3 protein: CASSVDSGLADTQYF
V gene: TRBV25-1; clone size: .; D gene: .; J gene: TRBJ2-7; CDR3 DNA: TGTGCCAGCAGTGAAGTGGGGGCATACGAGCAGTACTTC; CDR3 protein: CASSEVGAYEQYF
V gene: TRBV9; clone size: few; D gene: .; J gene: TRBJ1-5; CDR3 DNA: TGTGCCAGCAGCGTAGCAGGGTCCGGCCAGCCCCAGCATTTT; CDR3 protein: CASSVAGSGQPQHF
V gene: TRBV15; clone size: .; D gene: .; J gene: TRBJ2-7; CDR3 DNA: TGTGCCACCAGCCGCGGCGGGGGCGCTTCCTACGAGCAGTACTTC; CDR3 protein: CATSRGGGASYEQYF
V gene: TRBV6-1; clone size: .; D gene: TRBD2; J gene: TRBJ2-1; CDR3 DNA: TGTGCCAGCAGTGTTTCGGGAGGTTTTGTCGAGCAGTTCTTC; CDR3 protein: CASSVSGGFVEQFF
V gene: TRBV29-1; clone size: few; D gene: .; J gene: TRBJ2-3; CDR3 DNA: TGCAGCGTGAAGGGGCCCGGCTGGGATTTT; CDR3 protein: CSVKGPGWDF